Reported below is one T cell receptor (beta chain). The sample belongs to a study of blood T cell repertoires in COVID-19. Profiled with immunoSEQ multiplex PCR; TCRdb holds only in-frame clones, not every one. The profile shows around 58,000 clones, around 87% of them singletons. The CDR3 is 14 residues long. Germline CDR1 reads SGHTA; CDR2 reads FQGNSA. V was clipped by 2 bases and J by 5 bases; unmatched bases: 3. J is TRBJ2-4 and V is TRBV7-2; TRBD1 aligns across 7 bases. The TCR sequence derives from a man in his sixties with active COVID-19. The specimen was peripheral blood. In nucleotides, the CDR3 is TGTGCCAGCAGCTTAAGGGGGCTCCAAAACATTCAGTACTTC. This gives the protein CASSLRGLQNIQYF. The full variable domain, in which reference TRBV7-2 and TRBJ2-4 provide the parts outside the CDR3, is GAGVSQSPSNKVTEKGKDVELRCDPISGHTALYWYRQSLGQGLEFLIYFQGNSAPDKSGLPSDRFSAERTGGSVSTLTIQRTQQEDSAVYLCASSLRGLQNIQYFGAGTRLSVL.